This T cell receptor (beta chain) is from a study of vaccination effects on CD4 cells after COVID-19. Study results and limitations: Marked clonal contraction of infection- and vaccine-induced clones was seen late after vaccination.

As for this clone: Its antigen is currently unknown.

Sequencing used immunoSEQ multiplex PCR; TCRdb keeps in-frame clones, though not all of them. This sample has tens of thousands of clones; less than 85% occur once, and the top ten carry 15% to 20%. CDR3 length: 18 residues. The germline V and J ends were trimmed by 2 bases and 2 bases, with 20 bases remaining between them. Germline V lookup: CDR1 SGHRS, CDR2 YFSETQ. Sequencing in the ViraFEST assay came after antigen-specific CD4+ T cells had been expanded with viral peptide pools, which were used to stimulate PBMC. Once cultured for roughly 10 days, the cells underwent separation to obtain CD4+ T cells. Vaccine recipients lacked prior SARS-CoV-2 infection and had negative nucleocapsid antibodies. IL-2 at about 9.7 IU/ml and peptides at around 10 ug/ml were added to cultured PBMC, around 2 million per well.

The material sequenced was CD4+ T cells from PBMCs cultured with HCoV-229E spike peptides, taken before COVID-19 vaccination. The source of this sequence is a human donor who received a COVID-19 vaccine. The rearrangement uses TRBV5-1 and TRBJ2-1, with D perhaps TRBD2 (6 bases). CDR3 sequence reads: CASSLGSLQAGTYNEQFF. The CDR3 region has the DNA TGCGCCAGCAGCTTAGGATCCCTTCAGGCGGGGACCTACAATGAGCAGTTCTTC.